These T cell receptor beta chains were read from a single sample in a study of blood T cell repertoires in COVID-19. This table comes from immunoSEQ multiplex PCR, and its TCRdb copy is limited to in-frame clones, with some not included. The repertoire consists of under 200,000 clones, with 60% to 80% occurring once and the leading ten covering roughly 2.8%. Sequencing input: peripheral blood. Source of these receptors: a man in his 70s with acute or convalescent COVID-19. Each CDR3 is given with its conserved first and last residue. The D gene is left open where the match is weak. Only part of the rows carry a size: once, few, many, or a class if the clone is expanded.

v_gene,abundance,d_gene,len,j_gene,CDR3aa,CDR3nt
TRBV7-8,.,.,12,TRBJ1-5,CASSPVNQPQHF,TGTGCCAGCAGCCCCGTCAATCAGCCCCAGCATTTT
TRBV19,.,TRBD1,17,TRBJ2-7,CASSIGSGTGGIYEQYF,TGTGCCAGTAGTATAGGCTCCGGGACAGGGGGCATCTACGAGCAGTACTTC
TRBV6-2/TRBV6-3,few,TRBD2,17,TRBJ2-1,CASSRRTSGSSYNEQFF,TGTGCCAGCAGCAGACGGACTAGCGGGAGCTCCTACAATGAGCAGTTCTTC
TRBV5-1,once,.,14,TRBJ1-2,CASRRTGNNYGYTF,TGCGCCAGCAGACGGACTGGTAATAACTATGGCTACACCTTC
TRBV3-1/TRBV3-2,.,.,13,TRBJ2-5,CASSQDFQETQYF,TGTGCCAGCAGCCAAGACTTTCAAGAGACCCAGTACTTC
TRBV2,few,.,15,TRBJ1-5,CASSEGSSWDQPQHF,TGTGCCAGCAGTGAGGGCAGTTCGTGGGATCAGCCCCAGCATTTT
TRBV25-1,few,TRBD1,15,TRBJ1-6,CASSRRQGSGSPLHF,TGTGCCAGCAGTAGAAGACAGGGATCGGGGTCACCCCTCCACTTT
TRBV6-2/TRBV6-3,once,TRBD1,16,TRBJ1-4,CASGRDRGILVEKLFF,TGTGCCAGCGGCCGGGACAGGGGAATTTTGGTTGAAAAACTGTTTTTT
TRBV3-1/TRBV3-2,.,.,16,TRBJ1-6,CASSPNHGGIGILLHF,TGTGCCAGCAGCCCAAACCACGGAGGGATTGGGATTCTCCTCCACTTT
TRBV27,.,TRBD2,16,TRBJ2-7,CASSFSSGSLVYEQYF,TGTGCCAGCAGTTTCTCTAGCGGGAGCTTGGTGTACGAGCAGTACTTC
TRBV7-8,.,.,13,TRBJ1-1,CASSLGGVAEAFF,TGTGCCAGCAGCTTAGGGGGAGTAGCTGAAGCTTTCTTT
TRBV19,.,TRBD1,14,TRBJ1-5,CASTDRGGNQPQHF,TGTGCCAGTACCGACAGGGGCGGCAATCAGCCCCAGCATTTT
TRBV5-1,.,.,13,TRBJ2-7,CASSLGELYEQYF,TGCGCCAGCAGCTTGGGTGAACTCTACGAGCAGTACTTC
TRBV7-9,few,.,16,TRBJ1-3,CASSFFSLSSGNTIYF,TGTGCCAGCAGCTTTTTTTCTCTATCCTCTGGAAACACCATATATTTT
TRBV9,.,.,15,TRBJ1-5,CASSVAGSKDQPQHF,TGTGCCAGCAGCGTAGCGGGATCAAAGGATCAGCCCCAGCATTTT
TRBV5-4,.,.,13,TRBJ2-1,CASSLVANNEQFF,TGTGCCAGCAGCTTGGTTGCTAACAATGAGCAGTTCTTC
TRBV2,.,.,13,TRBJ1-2,CASSEQGPDGYTF,TGTGCCAGCAGTGAACAGGGTCCGGATGGCTACACCTTC
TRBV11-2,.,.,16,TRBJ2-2,CASSLAPSPVTGELFF,TGTGCCAGCAGCTTAGCCCCTAGCCCAGTCACCGGGGAGCTGTTTTTT
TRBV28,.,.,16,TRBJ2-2,CASSSLGQGEAGELFF,TGTGCCAGCAGTTCCCTGGGCCAGGGTGAGGCCGGGGAGCTGTTTTTT
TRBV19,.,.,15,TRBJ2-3,CASSGAGASTDTQYF,TGTGCCAGTAGTGGGGCGGGGGCTAGCACAGATACGCAGTATTTT
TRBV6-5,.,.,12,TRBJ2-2,CASGLRQRELFF,TGTGCCAGCGGGCTCAGGCAAAGGGAGCTGTTTTTT
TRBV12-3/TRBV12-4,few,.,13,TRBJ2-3,CASSLSGADTQYF,TGTGCCAGCAGTTTATCCGGGGCAGATACGCAGTATTTT
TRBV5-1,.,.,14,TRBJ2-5,CASTLGAGRETQYF,TGCGCCAGCACCTTGGGTGCGGGGCGGGAGACCCAGTACTTC
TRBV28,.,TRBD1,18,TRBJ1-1,CASSQGQGAFKRSTEAFF,TGTGCCAGCAGCCAGGGGCAGGGGGCGTTTAAAAGGTCCACTGAAGCTTTCTTT
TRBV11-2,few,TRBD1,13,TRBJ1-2,CASSLAGQHGYTF,TGTGCCAGCAGCTTAGCGGGACAGCATGGCTACACCTTC
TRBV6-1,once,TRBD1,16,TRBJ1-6,CASSEAGTGGNSPLHF,TGTGCCAGCAGTGAAGCCGGGACAGGGGGTAATTCACCCCTCCACTTT
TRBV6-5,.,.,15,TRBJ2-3,CASARGGPSTDTQYF,TGTGCCAGCGCTAGGGGGGGGCCTAGCACAGATACGCAGTATTTT
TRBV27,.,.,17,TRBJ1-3,CASRPKGVVYSGNTIYF,TGTGCCAGCAGACCTAAGGGGGTGGTTTACTCTGGAAACACCATATATTTT
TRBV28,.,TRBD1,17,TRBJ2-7,CASSFYAYRGSSYEQYF,TGTGCCAGCAGTTTCTATGCTTACAGGGGTAGCTCCTACGAGCAGTACTTC